Listed here are 32 T cell receptor beta chains from one sample, sequenced in a study of OX40 agonist ivuxolimab in advanced cancers. Assay used: immunoSEQ multiplex PCR; TCRdb lists only in-frame clones, some missing. The data show around 59,000 clones, more than 75% seen once. The sequencing used CD4+ or CD8+ T cells sorted from blood, collected in a trial of the OX40 agonist ivuxolimab. The receptors stem from an adult with an advanced solid tumor such as melanoma, head and neck, liver or kidney cancer.

The gene calls are TRBV19 and TRBJ2-2; the D gene is possibly TRBD1 (5 bases). Per germline, CDR1 LNHDA and CDR2 SQIVND (reference sequence). The CDR3 spans 15 residues. V lost 0 bases and J lost 4, with 9 bases in between. The CDR3 sequence: CASSIDRAGTGELFF. Here the CDR3 DNA reads TGTGCCAGTAGTATAGACAGGGCAGGCACCGGGGAGCTGTTTTTT.

V gene TRBV10-3 combines with J gene TRBJ2-3, with D tentatively TRBD2 (5 bases). CDR3 length: 14 residues. The V and J ends lost 4 bases and 6 bases respectively, with 14 bases between them. Per the germline V gene, CDR1 is ENHRY and CDR2 is SYGVKD. The CDR3 DNA sequence: TGTGCCATCAGTGGGTCCGGGGAAGCGGATACGCAGTATTTT. Amino acids: CAISGSGEADTQYF.

The V and J genes are TRBV27 and TRBJ1-5; maybe TRBD1 (5 bases). Germline loops: CDR1 MNHEY, CDR2 SMNVEV (reference sequence). The V gene lost 2 bases and the J gene lost 9 bases, with 5 bases spanning the gap. This CDR3 spans 11 amino acids. The CDR3 loop reads CASSLQGPQHF. The CDR3 DNA is TGTGCCAGCAGTTTACAGGGGCCCCAGCATTTT.

The genes are TRBV6-1 and TRBJ2-3; D is uncertain. The V and J ends lost 6 bases and 0 bases respectively, with 7 bases between them. There are 13 residues in the CDR3. Germline assignment: CDR1 MNHNS and CDR2 SASEGT. CDR3 region: CASRKGSTDTQYF. CDR3 nucleotides: TGTGCCAGCAGAAAGGGTAGCACAGATACGCAGTATTTT.

The rearrangement uses TRBV7-2 and TRBJ1-2; D not resolved. Germline V gene lookup returns CDR1 SGHTA and CDR2 FQGNSA. V gave up 6 bases and J gave up 7 bases, with 18 bases separating them. The CDR3 has 14 amino acids. In DNA form, the CDR3 reads TGTGCCAGCAGGCGAGAGGTGGGCGGTGGTGGCTACACCTTC. Its protein is CASRREVGGGGYTF.

The rearrangement joins TRBV13 to TRBJ2-1, with a weak D call TRBD1 (6 bases). In germline, CDR1 is PRHDT, CDR2 FYEKMQ (reference sequence). Trimming removed 4 bases from V and 6 bases from J, with 19 bases in between. This CDR3 comprises 16 residues. CDR3 residues: CASSSRTGYDINEQFF. The CDR3 region has the DNA TGTGCCAGCAGCTCCAGAACAGGGTATGATATCAATGAGCAGTTCTTC.

The table lists this clone with a count of one. The chain recombines TRBV5-1 with TRBJ2-5, with TRBD2 as a possible D gene (6 bases). With 0 bases removed from V and 0 bases from J, the gap between germline ends came to 6 bases. In germline, CDR1 is SGHRS, CDR2 YFSETQ. CDR3 length equals 14 residues. The CDR3 loop reads CASSLVADQETQYF. The CDR3 nucleotides read TGCGCCAGCAGCTTGGTAGCGGACCAAGAGACCCAGTACTTC. The full variable domain, with the rest looked up from reference TRBV5-1 and TRBJ2-5, is KAGVTQTPRYLIKTRGQQVTLSCSPISGHRSVSWYQQTPGQGLQFLFEYFSETQRNKGNFPGRFSGRQFSNSRSEMNVSTLELGDSALYLCASSLVADQETQYFGPGTRLLVL.

The count of this clone is one. The chain couples TRBV7-9 to TRBJ2-3; TRBD2 agrees at 8 bases. CDR3 size: 14 residues. Germline CDR1 and CDR2: SEHNR and FQNEAQ (reference sequence). V gave up 7 bases and J gave up 4 bases; unmatched junction bases: 7. The CDR3: CASNQGREADTQYF. CDR3 in DNA: TGTGCCAGCAACCAGGGGCGGGAGGCAGATACGCAGTATTTT.

CDR3 bases: TGTGCCAGCAGTTTTCTCAGGGATCACGACTACGAGCAGTACTTC. This translates into CASSFLRDHDYEQYF. The chain has TRBV27 and TRBJ2-7, with D tentatively TRBD1 (5 bases). Germline-derived CDR1 and CDR2 are MNHEY and SMNVEV (reference sequence). This CDR3 is 15 amino acids long. Trimming took 3 bases from V and 3 from J, leaving 15 bases between them.

This chain connects TRBV5-6 to TRBJ2-1, with TRBD1 matching 9 bases. The CDR3 covers 15 residues. Germline CDR1 and CDR2: SGHDT and YYEEEE. The trim removed 4 bases at V and 8 bases at J, leaving 10 bases unmatched. Here the CDR3 reads CASSLGTGPGDEQFF. CDR3 DNA: TGTGCCAGCAGCCTAGGGACAGGGCCCGGGGATGAGCAGTTCTTC.

V gene TRBV7-9 combines with J gene TRBJ2-3, with a weak D call TRBD1 (6 bases). V dropped 6 bases and J dropped 1 base, with 17 bases sitting between them. The CDR3 sequence is 16 residues long. The V gene's germline CDR1 is SEHNR and CDR2 FQNEAQ (reference sequence). Written as DNA, the CDR3 is TGTGCCAGCAGTCTAGGGGGAATAGGTGGCACAGATACGCAGTATTTT. Translated, it gives CASSLGGIGGTDTQYF. Using reference TRBV7-9 and TRBJ2-3 for the parts outside the CDR3, the full variable domain is DTGVSQNPRHKITKRGQNVTFRCDPISEHNRLYWYRQTLGQGPEFLTYFQNEAQLEKSRLLSDRFSAERPKGSFSTLEIQRTEQGDSAMYLCASSLGGIGGTDTQYFGPGTRLTVL.

This chain connects TRBV7-2 to TRBJ2-1; D remains unclear. V gave up 5 bases and J gave up 7 bases, with 15 bases separating them. CDR3 length: 14 residues. Germline-derived CDR1 and CDR2 are SGHTA and FQGNSA. The CDR3 reads CASSRPGFGNEQFF. CDR3 coding DNA: TGTGCCAGCAGCCGCCCTGGGTTCGGGAATGAGCAGTTCTTC.

This clone was seen a single time. The V and J genes are TRBV5-1 and TRBJ2-1; 11 nucleotides line up with TRBD2. The CDR3 has 19 residues. The germline V gene encodes CDR1 SGHRS and CDR2 YFSETQ. V dropped 2 bases and J dropped 0; count of bases not matched to a gene: 10. The CDR3, as DNA: TGCGCCAGCAGCTTAAGACTAGCGGGACTGATAAGCTCCTACAATGAGCAGTTCTTC. Protein: CASSLRLAGLISSYNEQFF. Full variable domain (outside the CDR3, taken from reference TRBV5-1 and TRBJ2-1): KAGVTQTPRYLIKTRGQQVTLSCSPISGHRSVSWYQQTPGQGLQFLFEYFSETQRNKGNFPGRFSGRQFSNSRSEMNVSTLELGDSALYLCASSLRLAGLISSYNEQFFGPGTRLTVL.

J is TRBJ2-5 and V is TRBV6-5, with D perhaps TRBD2 (6 bases). Trimming pared 5 bases from V and 4 bases from J, leaving 11 bases between. The germline gives CDR1 MNHEY, CDR2 SVGAGI. There are 13 residues in the CDR3. CDR3 bases: TGTGCCAGCAGTGACCACGGGAGAGAGACCCAGTACTTC. Translated, it gives CASSDHGRETQYF.

In this sample, this clone turned up a few times. The chain has TRBV28 and TRBJ2-1; 14 bases align to TRBD2. Germline trimming cut 7 bases from V and 12 bases from J; bases unmatched to any gene: 14. Germline V CDR1 and CDR2: MDHEN, SYDVKM. This CDR3 is 16 amino acids long. The DNA of the CDR3 is TGTGCCAGCATCGCCCCCGGGACTAGCGGGAGAAGGGGGCAGTTCTTC. This translates into CASIAPGTSGRRGQFF. The whole variable domain, remainder taken from reference TRBV28 and TRBJ2-1, is DVKVTQSSRYLVKRTGEKVFLECVQDMDHENMFWYRQDPGLGLRLIYFSYDVKMKEKGDIPEGYSVSREKKERFSLILESASTNQTSMYLCASIAPGTSGRRGQFFGPGTRLTVL.

V and J are TRBV10-2 and TRBJ2-7; D is unclear. CDR3 length: 14 residues. Per the germline V gene, CDR1 is WSHSY and CDR2 is SAAADI. Trimming removed 4 bases from V and 3 bases from J, with 13 bases in between. CDR3 amino acids: CASSVQKMNYEQYF. DNA for the CDR3: TGCGCCAGCAGTGTCCAGAAAATGAACTACGAGCAGTACTTC.

The chain carries TRBV5-6 and TRBJ2-2; D not certain. Germline V gene data show CDR1 as SGHDT and CDR2 as YYEEEE. The V end lost 7 bases, the J end lost 6 bases, and 19 bases lay between the germline ends. The CDR3 is 15 amino acids. In DNA form, the CDR3 reads TGTGCCAGCCTCGCAATCCACGGCGTCGCCGGGGAGCTGTTTTTT. Its protein product is CASLAIHGVAGELFF.

This chain joins TRBV7-3 and TRBJ2-2; tentatively, D is TRBD1 (6 bases). Deletions cut 2 bases from V and 7 bases from J, with 11 bases between. The CDR3 contains 14 residues. Germline CDR1 reads SGHTA; CDR2 reads FQGTGA. In nucleotides, the CDR3 is TGTGCCAGCAGCTTACATCAGGGGAGCGGGGAGCTGTTTTTT. Translating it yields CASSLHQGSGELFF. Full variable domain (missing parts from reference TRBV7-3 and TRBJ2-2): GAGVSQTPSNKVTEKGKYVELRCDPISGHTALYWYRQSLGQGPEFLIYFQGTGAADDSGLPNDRFFAVRPEGSVSTLKIQRTERGDSAVYLCASSLHQGSGELFFGEGSRLTVL.

The V call is TRBV16, the J call TRBJ1-5, with 7 bases lining up with TRBD1. CDR1 is KGHSY and CDR2 is FQNENV in the germline V gene. V dropped 5 bases and J dropped 5; count of bases not matched to a gene: 9. The CDR3 contains 15 residues. The CDR3 bases are TGTGCCAGCAGCGTCGATGGGGACAGCTATCAGCCCCAGCATTTT. Translated, it gives CASSVDGDSYQPQHF.

The chain is built from TRBV9 and TRBJ2-7; TRBD1 matches 7 bases. Looked up from germline, CDR1 is SGDLS and CDR2 is YYNGEE. Trimming removed 4 bases from V and 3 bases from J; junction bases left unmatched: 10. CDR3 length: 15 amino acids. As DNA, the CDR3 is TGTGCCAGCAGCCCACGGGACAGCCCCGACTACGAGCAGTACTTC. Residues: CASSPRDSPDYEQYF.

CDR3 protein: CASNWGSGELFF. The CDR3 nucleotides read TGTGCCAGCAACTGGGGGTCCGGGGAGCTGTTTTTT. This chain connects TRBV28 to TRBJ2-2; the D call may be TRBD1 or TRBD2 (5 bases each). The V end lost 7 bases, the J end lost 6 bases, and 9 bases lay between the germline ends. Germline-derived CDR1 and CDR2 are MDHEN and SYDVKM. This CDR3 contains 12 residues. The full variable domain, completed using reference TRBV28 and TRBJ2-2, is DVKVTQSSRYLVKRTGEKVFLECVQDMDHENMFWYRQDPGLGLRLIYFSYDVKMKEKGDIPEGYSVSREKKERFSLILESASTNQTSMYLCASNWGSGELFFGEGSRLTVL.

The table lists this clone with a count of one. V gene TRBV4-3 combines with J gene TRBJ2-3; 7 bases are a match to TRBD2. Germline trimming cut 4 bases from V and 6 bases from J; bases unmatched to any gene: 22. The CDR3 spans 19 residues. The germline V gene encodes CDR1 LGHNA and CDR2 YSLEER. CDR3 bases: TGCGCCAGCAGCCTCGAAACGGGCGGACTAGGCCCGTCAATGGATACGCAGTATTTT. It is translated as CASSLETGGLGPSMDTQYF.

The V and J genes are TRBV4-3 and TRBJ2-1, with D possibly being TRBD2 (6 bases). This CDR3 is built from 17 residues. Trimming left V 0 bases short and J 9 bases short, with 21 bases between. Germline CDR1 is LGHNA and CDR2 is YSLEER. CDR3 protein: CASSQESDVASVGEQFF. The CDR3, as DNA: TGCGCCAGCAGCCAAGAATCAGATGTGGCTAGCGTGGGTGAGCAGTTCTTC.

CDR3 sequence reads: CASSIRESVTDTQYF. DNA for the CDR3: TGTGCCAGTAGTATCCGGGAAAGCGTGACAGATACGCAGTATTTT. The V and J genes are TRBV19 and TRBJ2-3; tentative D call: TRBD2 (5 bases). Germline V CDR1 and CDR2: LNHDA, SQIVND (reference sequence). V gave up 3 bases and J gave up 3 bases, with 13 bases separating them. The CDR3 totals 15 residues.

This clone was observed a few times. The genes are TRBV13 and TRBJ1-1; D remains ambiguous. Germline assignment: CDR1 PRHDT and CDR2 FYEKMQ (reference sequence). The CDR3 runs to 14 residues. Trimming cost V 1 base and J 2 bases, with 8 bases left between them. The CDR3 loop is CASSLDPINTEAFF. As DNA, the CDR3 is TGTGCCAGCAGCTTAGACCCCATAAACACTGAAGCTTTCTTT.

There are a few counts of this clone. This chain joins TRBV29-1 and TRBJ2-1, with TRBD1 matching 7 bases. The CDR3 covers 15 residues. With V trimmed by 3 bases and J by 3 bases, 8 bases remained unmatched. Germline V gene lookup returns CDR1 SQVTM and CDR2 ANQGSEA. CDR3 DNA sequence: TGCAGCGTTGAGGGTACAGGGGTAAACTACAATGAGCAGTTCTTC. It codes for CSVEGTGVNYNEQFF.

This sequence joins TRBV18 and TRBJ2-1; 12 bases align to TRBD1. The CDR3 consists of 16 residues. Unmatched junction bases numbered 6, after V lost 3 bases and J lost 6 bases. Germline CDR1 and CDR2: KGHSH and LQKENI. The CDR3 sequence: CASSPRDRGLPNEQFF. The CDR3 DNA sequence: TGTGCCAGCTCACCGAGGGACAGGGGGCTCCCCAATGAGCAGTTCTTC. Full variable domain (remainder filled in from reference TRBV18 and TRBJ2-1): NAGVMQNPRHLVRRRGQEARLRCSPMKGHSHVYWYRQLPEEGLKFMVYLQKENIIDESGMPKERFSAEFPKEGPSILRIQQVVRGDSAAYFCASSPRDRGLPNEQFFGPGTRLTVL.

The chain combines TRBV2 with TRBJ2-3; D perhaps matches TRBD1 (6 bases). CDR1 and CDR2 (germline): SNHLY, FYNNEI. Deletions cut 6 bases from V and 0 bases from J, with 10 bases between. The CDR3 covers 14 residues. CDR3: CASRRDISTDTQYF. CDR3 DNA sequence: TGTGCCAGCAGGAGGGACATCAGCACAGATACGCAGTATTTT. Supplemented by reference TRBV2 and TRBJ2-3, the full variable domain reads EPEVTQTPSHQVTQMGQEVILRCVPISNHLYFYWYRQILGQKVEFLVSFYNNEISEKSEIFDDQFSVERPDGSNFTLKIRSTKLEDSAMYFCASRRDISTDTQYFGPGTRLTVL.

This chain connects TRBV18 to TRBJ2-2; the D is unclear. CDR1 and CDR2 (germline): KGHSH, LQKENI. This CDR3 spans 14 amino acids. V was pared by 3 bases and J by 0 bases, with 5 bases between. The CDR3 DNA sequence: TGTGCCAGCTCACCGACGGCGAACACCGGGGAGCTGTTTTTT. Translating gives CASSPTANTGELFF.

This clone came up once. V gene TRBV10-2 combines with J gene TRBJ2-3; maybe TRBD2 (5 bases). Germline CDR1 WSHSY, CDR2 SAAADI. V was shortened by 2 bases and J by 1 base, with 7 bases between the two germline ends. The CDR3 is made up of 14 amino acids. This chain's CDR3 is CASSEAGGTDTQYF. In nucleotides, the CDR3 is TGCGCCAGCAGTGAGGCCGGGGGCACAGATACGCAGTATTTT.

The chain joins TRBV11-2 to TRBJ1-5; D remains unclear. Trimming took 6 bases from V and 5 from J, leaving 14 bases between them. The CDR3 is 14 residues long. The germline CDR1 and CDR2 sequences are SGHAT and FQNNGV. The CDR3 DNA follows: TGTGCCAGCAGTTTCGGACTGAGGGATCAGCCCCAGCATTTT. Translated: CASSFGLRDQPQHF.

The CDR3 DNA reads TGCGCCAGCAGCCGCGGACAGGGAGGCTCTGGAAACACCATATATTTT. This codes for CASSRGQGGSGNTIYF. The V gene is TRBV4-3, the J gene TRBJ1-3; 8 nucleotides match TRBD1. From germline, CDR1 is LGHNA and CDR2 YSLEER. The V and J ends lost 4 bases and 0 bases, in that order; junction bases with no gene match: 5. The CDR3 totals 16 residues.